Following are 8 T cell receptor beta chains from one sample sequenced in a study of cytomegalovirus exposure and HLA in healthy donors (TCRdb year 2017). The library was built by means of the immunoSEQ multiplex PCR assay. The multiplex PCR relied on a mix of 60 forward primers for TCR Vbeta segments and 13 reverse primers for TCR Jbeta segments. The table comes from immuneACCESS by way of TCRdb, which keeps in-frame sequences with V and J called. Part of the clones is missing from these tables; in studies checked, under half for an unresolved V gene and the rest for unknown reasons. The sample table holds 100,000 to 150,000 clones, of which around 80% were seen once. The leading ten clones occupy roughly 10% of the sample. The sample taken for sequencing was PBMCs. Receptors were obtained from a man aged 30 to 45 in good health and CMV-seropositive.

The V and J genes are TRBV6-5 and TRBJ2-7, with 10 bases fitting TRBD2. J was trimmed by 4 bases and V by 10 bases; bases with no gene match: 10. This CDR3 comprises 14 residues. Germline values: CDR1 MNHEY, CDR2 SVGAGI. In DNA, the CDR3 is TGTGCCACCGGGCGGGCTAGCGGGAGTTACGAGCAGTACTTC. Protein product: CATGRASGSYEQYF.

This clone was seen more than once but under ten times. This chain connects TRBV28 to TRBJ2-2; 9 bases map to TRBD1. The germline CDR1 and CDR2 sequences are MDHEN and SYDVKM. This CDR3 region has 19 residues. The ends lost 7 bases at V and 0 bases at J; junction bases unmatched: 15. The CDR3 loop reads CASNSGQGLYPANTGELFF. The CDR3 coding sequence is TGTGCCAGCAATTCGGGACAGGGTCTATACCCCGCGAACACCGGGGAGCTGTTTTTT.

The chain combines TRBV25-1 with TRBJ2-7, with D possibly TRBD2 on 6 matching bases. V shed 3 bases and J shed 2 bases, with 14 bases lying between them. The CDR3 runs 15 residues. The V gene's germline CDR1 is MGHDK and CDR2 SYGVNS. In DNA, the CDR3 is TGTGCCAGCAGTGATAATGGGACTCCAACCTACGAGCAGTACTTC. This translates into CASSDNGTPTYEQYF.

The V call is TRBV7-9, the J call TRBJ1-3; D is perhaps TRBD1 (5 bases). Looked up from germline, CDR1 is SEHNR and CDR2 is FQNEAQ (reference sequence). The CDR3 sequence is 16 residues long. V was shortened by 2 bases and J by 0 bases, with 11 bases between the two germline ends. The CDR3 nucleotides read TGTGCCAGCAGCTTACAGGGCGGACCCTCTGGAAACACCATATATTTT. It yields the protein CASSLQGGPSGNTIYF.

This clone has just one count. V and J are TRBV18 and TRBJ1-1; possibly TRBD1 for D (5 bases). Looked up from germline, CDR1 is KGHSH and CDR2 is LQKENI. This CDR3 has 14 amino acids. Trimming removed 4 bases from V and 8 bases from J, with 17 bases in between. CDR3 nucleotides: TGTGCCAGCTCACGGAGGGGTCCATTGGCAGAAGCTTTCTTT. Protein product: CASSRRGPLAEAFF.

The rearrangement uses TRBV7-2 and TRBJ2-7, with 12 bases lining up with TRBD2. The CDR3 covers 17 residues. J was trimmed by 4 bases and V by 2 bases; bases with no gene match: 9. Germline-derived CDR1 and CDR2 are SGHTA and FQGNSA. The CDR3: CASSLWTSGERVYEQYF. The CDR3 DNA follows: TGTGCCAGCAGCTTATGGACTAGCGGGGAGCGGGTTTACGAGCAGTACTTC.

This rearrangement joins TRBV27 to TRBJ2-5, with D hard to call. This CDR3 region has 13 residues. Trimming left V 4 bases short and J 0 bases short, with 6 bases between. Looked up from germline, CDR1 is MNHEY and CDR2 is SMNVEV (reference sequence). The CDR3 is CASSSQYQETQYF. CDR3 DNA: TGTGCCAGCAGTTCCCAGTACCAAGAGACCCAGTACTTC.

The rearrangement uses TRBV4-1 and TRBJ1-5; D is uncertain. The length of the CDR3 is 15 residues. Per the germline V gene, CDR1 is MGHRA and CDR2 is YSYEKL. V shed 0 bases and J shed 9 bases, with 15 bases lying between them. The CDR3, as DNA: TGCGCCAGCAGCCAAGATGGGCCGGGGATACTGCCCCAGCATTTT. It encodes CASSQDGPGILPQHF.